The 5 T cell receptor beta chains in this list originate from one sample, sequenced in a study of blood T cells in healthy people across ages. Sample-barcoded 5' priming and a J-beta primer mix drove a second PCR of about 6 to 12 cycles. MiXCR was run by TCRdb on the 5' RACE reads, yielding one entry per CDR3 protein. The repertoire includes 780,000 or so distinct CDR3 sequences, 25% of them detected once, and under 4.5% sits in the top ten. The data also belong to a second study, concerning T cells of mothers and their children.

The sample consisted of blood. The receptor source for this set is a boy aged 10-17 years in good health.

V gene TRBV6-7 combines with J gene TRBJ2-3; D possibly uses TRBD1 or TRBD2 (6 bases each). TRBV6-7 is flagged as an ORF with uncertain function. V lost 10 bases, J lost 0 bases, and 17 bases lay in between. The CDR3 totals 15 residues. CDR3 sequence reads: CAKGRGGNSTDTQYF. The CDR3 DNA sequence: TGTGCCAAAGGTAGAGGGGGGAACAGCACAGATACGCAGTATTTT.

The gene calls are TRBV5-1 and TRBJ2-3; D ambiguous. The CDR3 runs to 15 residues. Trimming stripped 8 bases from V and 0 bases from J, with 16 bases between. Germline assignment: CDR1 SGHRS and CDR2 YFSETQ. The DNA of the CDR3 is TGCGCCAGTACAAAAGACGGAACTAGCACAGATACGCAGTATTTT. Its translation is CASTKDGTSTDTQYF.

This clonotype appeared a few times. V is TRBV6-2 or TRBV6-3 and J is TRBJ1-1; 9 bases agree with TRBD1. Germline trimming cut 6 bases from V and 4 bases from J; bases unmatched to any gene: 0. The CDR3 covers 12 residues. The germline gives CDR1 MNHEY, CDR2 SVGEGT. The CDR3: CASRDRGTEAFF. The CDR3 coding sequence is TGTGCCAGCAGGGACAGGGGCACTGAAGCTTTCTTT.

This clonotype was detected a few times. This chain links TRBV7-2 with TRBJ2-5, with a possible D match to TRBD2 (5 bases). V shed 6 bases and J shed 5 bases, with 16 bases lying between them. This CDR3 region has 14 residues. The germline V gene has CDR1 SGHTA and CDR2 FQGNSA. The CDR3 coding sequence is TGTGCCAGCAGGTCCACCGGGGTCGTCGAGACCCAGTACTTC. It codes for CASRSTGVVETQYF.

This clonotype was detected only a few times. V is TRBV7-2 and J is TRBJ2-7, with D perhaps TRBD2 (6 bases). Germline CDR1 is SGHTA and CDR2 is FQGNSA. The CDR3 is 15 amino acids. V lost 6 bases, J lost 0 bases, and 15 bases lay in between. In DNA form, the CDR3 reads TGTGCCAGCAGTAAAAGGGGACTCCGCTCCTACGAGCAGTACTTC. The encoded protein is CASSKRGLRSYEQYF.